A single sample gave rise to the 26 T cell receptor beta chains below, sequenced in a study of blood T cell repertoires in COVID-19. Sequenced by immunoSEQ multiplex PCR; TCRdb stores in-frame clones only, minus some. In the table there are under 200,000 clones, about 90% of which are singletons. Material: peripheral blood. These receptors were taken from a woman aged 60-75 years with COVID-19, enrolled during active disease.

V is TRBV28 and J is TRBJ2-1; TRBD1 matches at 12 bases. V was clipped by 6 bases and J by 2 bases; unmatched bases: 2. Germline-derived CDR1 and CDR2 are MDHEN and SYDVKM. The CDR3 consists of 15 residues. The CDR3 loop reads CASRGTGGAYNEQFF. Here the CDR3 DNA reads TGTGCCAGCAGGGGGACAGGGGGCGCCTACAATGAGCAGTTCTTC.

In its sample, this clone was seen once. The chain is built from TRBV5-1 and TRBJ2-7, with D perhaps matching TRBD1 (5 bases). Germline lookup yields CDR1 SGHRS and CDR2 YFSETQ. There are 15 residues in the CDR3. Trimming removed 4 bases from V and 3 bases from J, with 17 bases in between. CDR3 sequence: CASSPDGAGYYEQYF. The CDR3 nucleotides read TGCGCCAGCAGCCCGGATGGGGCAGGCTACTACGAGCAGTACTTC.

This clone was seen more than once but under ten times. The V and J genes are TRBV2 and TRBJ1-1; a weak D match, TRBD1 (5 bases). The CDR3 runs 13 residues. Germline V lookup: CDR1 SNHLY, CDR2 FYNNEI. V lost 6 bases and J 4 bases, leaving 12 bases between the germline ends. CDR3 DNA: TGTGCCAGCAGGGCCCGGGGGAGCACTGAAGCTTTCTTT. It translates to CASRARGSTEAFF.

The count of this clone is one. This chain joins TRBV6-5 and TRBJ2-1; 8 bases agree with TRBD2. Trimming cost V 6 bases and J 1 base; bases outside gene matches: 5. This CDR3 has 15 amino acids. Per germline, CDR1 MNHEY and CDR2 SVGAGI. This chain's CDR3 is CASSFSGISYNEQFF. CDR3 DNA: TGTGCCAGCAGCTTTAGCGGGATTTCCTACAATGAGCAGTTCTTC.

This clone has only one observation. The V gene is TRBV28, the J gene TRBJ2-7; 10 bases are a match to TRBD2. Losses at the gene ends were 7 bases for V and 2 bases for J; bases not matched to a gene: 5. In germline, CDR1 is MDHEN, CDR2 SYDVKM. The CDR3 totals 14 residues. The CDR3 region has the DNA TGTGCCAGCAACCCAGCGGGGGGGGCCTACGAGCAGTACTTC. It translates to CASNPAGGAYEQYF.

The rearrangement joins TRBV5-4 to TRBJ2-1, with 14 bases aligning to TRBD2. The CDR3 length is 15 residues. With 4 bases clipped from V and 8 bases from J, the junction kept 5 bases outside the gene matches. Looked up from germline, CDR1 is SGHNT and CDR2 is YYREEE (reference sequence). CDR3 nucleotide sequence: TGTGCCAGCAGCAGACCGGGACTAGCGGGAGATGAGCAGTTCTTC. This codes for CASSRPGLAGDEQFF.

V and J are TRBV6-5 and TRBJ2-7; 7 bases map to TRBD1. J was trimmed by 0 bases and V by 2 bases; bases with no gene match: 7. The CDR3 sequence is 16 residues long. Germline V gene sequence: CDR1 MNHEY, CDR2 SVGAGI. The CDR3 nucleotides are TGTGCCAGCAGTTACGGGACAGCCGTGAGCTCCTACGAGCAGTACTTC. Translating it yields CASSYGTAVSSYEQYF.

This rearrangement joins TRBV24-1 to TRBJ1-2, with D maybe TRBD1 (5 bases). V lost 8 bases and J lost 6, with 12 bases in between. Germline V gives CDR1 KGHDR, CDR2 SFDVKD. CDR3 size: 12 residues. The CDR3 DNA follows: TGTGCCACCATGGGAGGGGAGGATGGCTACACCTTC. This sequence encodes CATMGGEDGYTF.

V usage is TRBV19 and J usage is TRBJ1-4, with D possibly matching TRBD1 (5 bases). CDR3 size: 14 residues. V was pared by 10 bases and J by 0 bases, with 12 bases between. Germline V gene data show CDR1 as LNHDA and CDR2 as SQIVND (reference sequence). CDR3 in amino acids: CATRQISTNEKLFF. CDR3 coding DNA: TGTGCCACCAGACAGATTTCAACTAATGAAAAACTGTTTTTT.

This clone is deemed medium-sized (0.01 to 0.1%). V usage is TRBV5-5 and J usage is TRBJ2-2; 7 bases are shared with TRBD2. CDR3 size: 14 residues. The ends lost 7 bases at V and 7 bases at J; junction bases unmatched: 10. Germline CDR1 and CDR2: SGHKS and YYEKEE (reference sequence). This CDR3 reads CASGSAGEVGELFF. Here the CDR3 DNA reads TGTGCCAGCGGATCGGCGGGAGAGGTCGGGGAGCTGTTTTTT.

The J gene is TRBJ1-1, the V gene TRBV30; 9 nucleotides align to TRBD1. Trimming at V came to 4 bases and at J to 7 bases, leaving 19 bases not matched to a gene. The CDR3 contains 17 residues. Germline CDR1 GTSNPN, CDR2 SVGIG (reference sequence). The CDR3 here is CAWITSRDRVRRGEAFF. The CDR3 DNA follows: TGTGCCTGGATCACGTCCCGGGACAGGGTCCGACGTGGTGAAGCTTTCTTT.

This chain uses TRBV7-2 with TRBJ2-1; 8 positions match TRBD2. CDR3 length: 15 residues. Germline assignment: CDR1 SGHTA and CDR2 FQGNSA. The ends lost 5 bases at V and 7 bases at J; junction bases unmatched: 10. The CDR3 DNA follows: TGTGCCAGCAGCCCGATAGCGGGAAGGTTAAATGAGCAGTTCTTC. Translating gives CASSPIAGRLNEQFF.

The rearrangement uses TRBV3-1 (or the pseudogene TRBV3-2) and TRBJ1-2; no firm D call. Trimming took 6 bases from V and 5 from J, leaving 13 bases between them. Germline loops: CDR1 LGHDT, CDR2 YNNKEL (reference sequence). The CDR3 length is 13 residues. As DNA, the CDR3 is TGTGCCAGCAGTCAAATATTACAGTATGGCTACACCTTC. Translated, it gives CASSQILQYGYTF.

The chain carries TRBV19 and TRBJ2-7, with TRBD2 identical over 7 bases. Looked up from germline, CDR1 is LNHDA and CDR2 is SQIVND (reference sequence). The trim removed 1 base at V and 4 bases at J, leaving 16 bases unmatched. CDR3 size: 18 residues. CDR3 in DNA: TGTGCCAGTAGTATAGTCGTAGGCGGGAGCCCAATGGGGTACGAGCAGTACTTC. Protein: CASSIVVGGSPMGYEQYF.

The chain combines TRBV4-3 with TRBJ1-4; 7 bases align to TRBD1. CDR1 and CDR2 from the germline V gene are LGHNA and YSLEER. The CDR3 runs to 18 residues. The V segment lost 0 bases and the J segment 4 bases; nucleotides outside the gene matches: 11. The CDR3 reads CASSQDWATGQFNEKLFF. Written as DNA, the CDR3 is TGCGCCAGCAGCCAAGATTGGGCCACGGGACAGTTTAATGAAAAACTGTTTTTT.

Here the CDR3 DNA reads TGCGCCAGCAGCCTGACTAGCGGGAGGGTGGATGAGCAGTTCTTC. This gives the protein CASSLTSGRVDEQFF. The chain links TRBV5-1 to TRBJ2-1, with TRBD2 identical over 14 bases. The germline V gene has CDR1 SGHRS and CDR2 YFSETQ. The V gene end was trimmed by 4 bases and the J gene end by 8 bases; junction bases not matched to a gene: 5. This CDR3 spans 15 amino acids.

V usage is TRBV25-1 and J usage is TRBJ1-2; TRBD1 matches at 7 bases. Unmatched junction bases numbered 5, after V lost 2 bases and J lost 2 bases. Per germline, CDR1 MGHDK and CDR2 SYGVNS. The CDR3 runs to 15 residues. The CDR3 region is CASSEAPTGNYGYTF. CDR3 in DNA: TGTGCCAGCAGTGAAGCCCCGACAGGGAACTATGGCTACACCTTC.

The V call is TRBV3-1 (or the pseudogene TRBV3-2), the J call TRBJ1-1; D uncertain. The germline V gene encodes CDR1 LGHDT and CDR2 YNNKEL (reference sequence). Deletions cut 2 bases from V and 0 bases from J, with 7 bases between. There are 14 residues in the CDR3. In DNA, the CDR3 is TGTGCCAGCAGCCAACACAGTTTGAACACTGAAGCTTTCTTT. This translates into CASSQHSLNTEAFF.

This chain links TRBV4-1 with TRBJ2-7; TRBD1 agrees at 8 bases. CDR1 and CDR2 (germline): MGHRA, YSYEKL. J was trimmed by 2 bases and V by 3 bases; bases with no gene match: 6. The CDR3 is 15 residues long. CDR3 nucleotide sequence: TGCGCCAGCAGCCATACTCAGGGGGCAACCTACGAGCAGTACTTC. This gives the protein CASSHTQGATYEQYF.

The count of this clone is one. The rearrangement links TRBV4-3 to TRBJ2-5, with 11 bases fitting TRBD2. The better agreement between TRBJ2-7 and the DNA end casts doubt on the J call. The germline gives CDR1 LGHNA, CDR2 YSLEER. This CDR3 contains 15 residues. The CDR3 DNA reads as TGCGCCAGCAGCCGAACTAGCGGGAGTTTAAACGAGCAGTACTTC. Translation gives CASSRTSGSLNEQYF.

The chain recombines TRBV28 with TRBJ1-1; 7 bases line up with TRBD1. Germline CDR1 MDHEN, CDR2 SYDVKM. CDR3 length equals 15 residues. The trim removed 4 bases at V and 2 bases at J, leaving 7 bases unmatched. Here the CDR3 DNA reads TGTGCCAGCAGTTCTCTAGACAGGGACAACACTGAAGCTTTCTTT. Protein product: CASSSLDRDNTEAFF.

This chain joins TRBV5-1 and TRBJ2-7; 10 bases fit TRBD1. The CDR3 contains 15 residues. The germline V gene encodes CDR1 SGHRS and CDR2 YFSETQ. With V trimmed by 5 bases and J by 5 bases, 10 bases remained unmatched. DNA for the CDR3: TGCGCCAGCAGAAACCTGGGACAGGGGTTCGACGAGCAGTACTTC. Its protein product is CASRNLGQGFDEQYF.

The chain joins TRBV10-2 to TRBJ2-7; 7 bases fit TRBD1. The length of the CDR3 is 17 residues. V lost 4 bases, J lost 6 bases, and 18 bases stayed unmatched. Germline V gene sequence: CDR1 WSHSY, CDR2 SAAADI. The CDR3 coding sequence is TGCGCCAGCAGTGGCCTCCGGGACAGTGATGGCGCCTCCGAGCAGTACTTC. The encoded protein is CASSGLRDSDGASEQYF.

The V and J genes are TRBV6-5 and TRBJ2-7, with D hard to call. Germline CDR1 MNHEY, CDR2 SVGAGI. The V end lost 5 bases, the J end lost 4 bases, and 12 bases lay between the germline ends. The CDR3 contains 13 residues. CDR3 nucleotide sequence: TGTGCCAGCAGTCCCCCGACAACATACGAGCAGTACTTC. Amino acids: CASSPPTTYEQYF.

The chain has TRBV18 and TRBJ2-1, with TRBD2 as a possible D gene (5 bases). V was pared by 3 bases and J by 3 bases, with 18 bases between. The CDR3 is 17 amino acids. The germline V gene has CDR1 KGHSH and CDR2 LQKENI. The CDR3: CASSPLGVTLLYNEQFF. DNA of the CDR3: TGTGCCAGCTCACCCCTCGGGGTCACACTTCTCTACAATGAGCAGTTCTTC.

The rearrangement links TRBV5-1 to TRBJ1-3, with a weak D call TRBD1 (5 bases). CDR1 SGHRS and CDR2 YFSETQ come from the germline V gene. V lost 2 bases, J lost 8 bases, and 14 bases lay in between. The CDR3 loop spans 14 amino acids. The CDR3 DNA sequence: TGCGCCAGCAGCTTTGGACACTCAGTAGACACCATATATTTT. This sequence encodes CASSFGHSVDTIYF.